This T cell receptor beta chain came from a study of T cell responses to AZD1222 COVID-19 vaccine. Points from the study as a whole: Repertoires were obtained only post-peak T cell response. Spike-specific TCRs gained breadth and depth after people received two AZD1222 doses.

Comment on this clone: Antigen specificity is unknown.

V lost 0 bases to trimming and J lost 5 bases, with 1 base between them. In germline, CDR1 is LGHNA, CDR2 YNFKEQ. This CDR3 contains 11 residues. The data were produced by immunoSEQ multiplex PCR, yet TCRdb's version contains in-frame clones alone and is incomplete. The table records 120,000 or so clones, roughly nine tenths of them present only once. The sequence came from an adult in good health. The chain couples TRBV4-2 to TRBJ1-1; D remains unclear. The sample was peripheral blood, taken on day 0 of AZD1222 vaccination. The CDR3 region has the DNA TGTGCCAGCAGCCAAGAAACTGAAGCTTTCTTT. This codes for CASSQETEAFF.